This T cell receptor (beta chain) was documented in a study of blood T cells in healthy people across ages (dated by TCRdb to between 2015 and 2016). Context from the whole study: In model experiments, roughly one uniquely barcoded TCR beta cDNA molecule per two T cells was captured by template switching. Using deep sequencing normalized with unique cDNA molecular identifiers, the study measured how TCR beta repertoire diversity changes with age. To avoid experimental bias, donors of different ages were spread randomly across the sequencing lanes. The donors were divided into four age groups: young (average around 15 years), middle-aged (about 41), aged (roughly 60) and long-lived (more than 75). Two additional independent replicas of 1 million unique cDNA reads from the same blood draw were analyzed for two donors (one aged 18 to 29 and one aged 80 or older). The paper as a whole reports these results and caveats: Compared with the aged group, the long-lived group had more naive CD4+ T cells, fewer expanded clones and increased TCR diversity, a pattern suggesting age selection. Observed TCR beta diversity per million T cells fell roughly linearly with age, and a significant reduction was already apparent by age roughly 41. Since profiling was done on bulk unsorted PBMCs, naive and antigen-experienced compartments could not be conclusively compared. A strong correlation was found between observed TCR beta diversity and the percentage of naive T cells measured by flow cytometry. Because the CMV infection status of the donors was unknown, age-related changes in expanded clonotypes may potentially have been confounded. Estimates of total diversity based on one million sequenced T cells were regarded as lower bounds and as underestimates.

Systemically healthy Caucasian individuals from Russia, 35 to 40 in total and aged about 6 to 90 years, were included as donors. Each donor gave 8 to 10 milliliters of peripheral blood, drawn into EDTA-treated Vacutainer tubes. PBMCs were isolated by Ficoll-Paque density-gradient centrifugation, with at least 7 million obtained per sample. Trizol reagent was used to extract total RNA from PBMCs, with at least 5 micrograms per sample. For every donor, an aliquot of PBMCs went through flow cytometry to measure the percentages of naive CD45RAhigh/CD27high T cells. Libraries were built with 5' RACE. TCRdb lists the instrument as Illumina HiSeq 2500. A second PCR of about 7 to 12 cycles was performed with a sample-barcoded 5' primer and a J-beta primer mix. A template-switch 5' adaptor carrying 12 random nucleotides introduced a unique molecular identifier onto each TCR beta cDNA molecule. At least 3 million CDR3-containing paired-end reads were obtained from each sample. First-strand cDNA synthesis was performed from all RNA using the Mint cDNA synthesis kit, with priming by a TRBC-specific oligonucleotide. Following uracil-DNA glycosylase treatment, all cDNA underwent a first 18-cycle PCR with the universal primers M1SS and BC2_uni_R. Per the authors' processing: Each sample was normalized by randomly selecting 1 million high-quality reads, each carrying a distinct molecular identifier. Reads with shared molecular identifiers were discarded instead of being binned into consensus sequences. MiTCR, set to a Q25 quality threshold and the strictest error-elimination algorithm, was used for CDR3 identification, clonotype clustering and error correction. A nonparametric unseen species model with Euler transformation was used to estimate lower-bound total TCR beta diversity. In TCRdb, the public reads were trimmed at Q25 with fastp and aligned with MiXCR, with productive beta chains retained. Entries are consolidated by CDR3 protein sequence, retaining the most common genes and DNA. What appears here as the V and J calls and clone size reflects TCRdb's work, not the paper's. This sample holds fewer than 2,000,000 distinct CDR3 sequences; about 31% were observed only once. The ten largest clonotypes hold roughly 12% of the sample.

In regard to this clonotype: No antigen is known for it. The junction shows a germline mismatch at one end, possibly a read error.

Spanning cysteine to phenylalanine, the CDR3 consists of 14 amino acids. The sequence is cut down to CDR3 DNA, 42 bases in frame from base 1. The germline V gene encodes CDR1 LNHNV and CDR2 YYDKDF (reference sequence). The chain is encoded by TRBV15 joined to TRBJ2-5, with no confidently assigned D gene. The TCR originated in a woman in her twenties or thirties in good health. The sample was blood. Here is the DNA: TGTGCCGCCAGCAGAGACGTACTGATGTTGGAGCAGTACTTC. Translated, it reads CAASRDVLMLEQYF.